Sequencing of this TCR beta chain was carried out in a study of PD-L1 blockade in urothelial cancer. As for the study in general: A median approximately 150,000 T cells were found in blood samples.

Synthetically made TCR analog templates were put into each PCR as spikes. Repertoires were generated with immunoSEQ multiplex PCR, while TCRdb's copy carries only in-frame clones and drops some. This table has some 32,000 clones, 84% appearing once. Germline V gene lookup returns CDR1 SGHVS and CDR2 FNYEAQ. This CDR3 is built from 15 residues. The V gene lost 6 bases and the J gene lost 2 bases, with 17 bases spanning the gap. The specimen was PBMCs, collected around atezolizumab (anti-PD-L1) treatment. This chain uses TRBV7-6 with TRBJ2-7, with D tentatively TRBD1 (5 bases). The source of this sequence is a man aged 60 to 69 with urothelial cancer. The CDR3: CASRSTSGPPYEQYF. The CDR3 nucleotides read TGTGCCAGCAGGTCAACCTCAGGGCCGCCCTACGAGCAGTACTTC.